Following are 21 T cell receptor beta chains from one sample sequenced in a study of blood T cell repertoires in COVID-19. Sequencing used immunoSEQ multiplex PCR; TCRdb keeps in-frame clones, though not all of them. Seen here are more than 200,000 clones, roughly 80% observed once, and the top ten hold about 4%. The sample was peripheral blood. The source of these receptors is a woman in her thirties or forties with active or convalescent COVID-19.

The V call is TRBV28, the J call TRBJ2-7; 9 bases are a match to TRBD1. Germline V lookup: CDR1 MDHEN, CDR2 SYDVKM. J was trimmed by 2 bases and V by 2 bases; bases with no gene match: 4. The CDR3 is 15 residues long. CDR3 nucleotide sequence: TGTGCCAGCAGTTTAGGGACAGGGATCCCCTACGAGCAGTACTTC. Protein sequence: CASSLGTGIPYEQYF.

This chain connects TRBV6-5 to TRBJ1-2; 9 nucleotides line up with TRBD1. V shed 6 bases, J shed 4 bases, and the junction held 6 bases outside the gene matches. Germline V gene lookup returns CDR1 MNHEY and CDR2 SVGAGI. This CDR3 comprises 14 residues. Here the CDR3 reads CASRIETGGYGYTF. The CDR3 DNA is TGTGCCAGCAGAATAGAGACAGGGGGCTATGGCTACACCTTC.

V usage is TRBV28 and J usage is TRBJ1-2, with 9 bases matching TRBD1. This CDR3 has 14 residues. Unmatched junction bases numbered 8, after V lost 4 bases and J lost 8 bases. CDR1 is MDHEN and CDR2 is SYDVKM in the germline V gene. The CDR3 DNA follows: TGTGCCAGCAGTTCGGGGACAGGGAATTACGGCTACACCTTC. Encoded protein: CASSSGTGNYGYTF.

The chain employs TRBV28 and TRBJ1-2; 8 bases are a match to TRBD1. With 7 bases clipped from V and 7 bases from J, the junction kept 14 bases outside the gene matches. The CDR3 runs to 15 residues. Looked up from germline, CDR1 is MDHEN and CDR2 is SYDVKM. The CDR3 DNA is TGTGCCAGCATTTGGACAGGGACCAATATCGGTGGCTACACCTTC. Amino acids: CASIWTGTNIGGYTF.

This chain connects TRBV5-1 to TRBJ2-6; D perhaps matches TRBD1 (5 bases). With 2 bases removed from V and 0 bases from J, the gap between germline ends came to 9 bases. CDR3 length: 16 residues. Germline-derived CDR1 and CDR2 are SGHRS and YFSETQ. CDR3 region: CASSFGHNSGANVLTF. CDR3 DNA: TGCGCCAGCAGCTTCGGACACAACTCTGGGGCCAACGTCCTGACTTTC.

The CDR3 DNA reads TGTGCCAGCGAAACAGAAAATCAGCCCCAGCATTTT. It codes for CASETENQPQHF. The chain joins TRBV9 to TRBJ1-5; D not certain. The V gene's germline CDR1 is SGDLS and CDR2 YYNGEE. The CDR3 has 12 residues. Trimming left V 7 bases short and J 4 bases short, with 9 bases between.

The chain links TRBV14 to TRBJ1-4, with D possibly matching TRBD1 (5 bases). Trimming removed 2 bases at V and 3 bases at J, with 10 bases between. The CDR3 extends over 15 amino acids. CDR1 is SGHDN and CDR2 is FVKESK in the germline V gene. The CDR3 region has the DNA TGTGCCAGCAGCCAAATAATGGGGCCTAATGAAAAACTGTTTTTT. Translation: CASSQIMGPNEKLFF.

The chain employs TRBV6-5 and TRBJ1-2, with D perhaps TRBD1 (6 bases). V lost 7 bases to trimming and J lost 3 bases, with 15 bases between them. Germline CDR1 and CDR2: MNHEY and SVGAGI. The CDR3 covers 14 residues. CDR3: CASIKGVGDYGYTF. DNA of the CDR3: TGTGCCAGCATAAAGGGGGTGGGTGACTATGGCTACACCTTC.

The rearrangement links TRBV27 to TRBJ1-3; D unresolved. The V gene's germline CDR1 is MNHEY and CDR2 SMNVEV (reference sequence). V gave up 3 bases and J gave up 0 bases, with 6 bases separating them. The length of the CDR3 is 14 residues. The CDR3 reads CASSFEGSGNTIYF. The CDR3 region has the DNA TGTGCCAGCAGTTTTGAGGGCTCTGGAAACACCATATATTTT.

The CDR3 loop reads CASSLIGPEKLFF. The CDR3 DNA follows: TGTGCCAGCAGCCTCATTGGCCCGGAAAAACTGTTTTTT. The J gene is TRBJ1-4, the V gene TRBV3-1 (or the pseudogene TRBV3-2); D unclear. Germline CDR1 and CDR2: LGHDT and YNNKEL (reference sequence). Trimming stripped 4 bases from V and 8 bases from J, with 11 bases between. The CDR3 is 13 amino acids.

The sample holds a few counts of this clone. The chain links TRBV6-4 to TRBJ1-5; TRBD1 is a possible D gene (6 bases). Trimming took off 6 bases at V and 1 base at J, with 13 bases between the two ends. The germline V gene encodes CDR1 MRHNA and CDR2 SNTAGT. The CDR3 sequence is 15 residues long. In DNA form, the CDR3 reads TGTGCCAGCAGGACATATAGGGGGAGCAATCAGCCCCAGCATTTT. As protein: CASRTYRGSNQPQHF.

The chain couples TRBV10-2 to TRBJ1-5; the D gene is possibly TRBD1 (6 bases). The CDR3 loop spans 14 amino acids. Germline V lookup: CDR1 WSHSY, CDR2 SAAADI. The V gene lost 6 bases and the J gene lost 2 bases, with 11 bases spanning the gap. The CDR3 sequence is CASRFAGGNQPQHF. CDR3 nucleotide sequence: TGCGCCAGCAGGTTCGCAGGGGGCAATCAGCCCCAGCATTTT.

The chain links TRBV15 to TRBJ2-3; perhaps TRBD1 as D (7 bases). Deletions cut 5 bases from V and 6 bases from J, with 18 bases between. The CDR3 consists of 15 residues. CDR1 is LNHNV and CDR2 is YYDKDF in the germline V gene (reference sequence). The CDR3 is CATSHMQGGWDTQYF. The CDR3 region has the DNA TGTGCCACCAGCCACATGCAGGGGGGTTGGGATACGCAGTATTTT.

This clone was detected a few times. DNA for the CDR3: TGTGCCAGCAGTGAAGCGGTCAGTCACTATGGCTACACCTTC. Translated, it gives CASSEAVSHYGYTF. The chain joins TRBV6-1 to TRBJ1-2, with D hard to call. This CDR3 contains 14 residues. V was trimmed by 0 bases and J by 3 bases, leaving 8 bases between them. CDR1 MNHNS and CDR2 SASEGT come from the germline V gene.

CDR3 coding DNA: TGTGCCAGCTCACCACGCCCCGGGACAGGGGGAACTGGGGCCAACGTCCTGACTTTC. This gives the protein CASSPRPGTGGTGANVLTF. The V call is TRBV18, the J call TRBJ2-6; 11 nucleotides match TRBD1. Per germline, CDR1 KGHSH and CDR2 LQKENI. This CDR3 comprises 19 residues. J gave up 2 bases and V 1 base, and 7 bases lay outside the gene matches.

The rearrangement uses TRBV6-1 and TRBJ1-6; no reliable D call. Between the trimmed V and J ends, which lost 4 bases and 3 bases, there was a span of 13 bases. Germline V gene lookup returns CDR1 MNHNS and CDR2 SASEGT. The CDR3 totals 16 residues. Here the CDR3 DNA reads TGTGCCAGCAGTGGAATAATTGCAGGCTATAATTCACCCCTCCACTTT. This translates into CASSGIIAGYNSPLHF.

This rearrangement joins TRBV12-2 to TRBJ1-2; the DNA was not compared with TRBD1, the D call given in the table. TRBV12-2 is termed a pseudogene. The CDR3 loop spans 15 amino acids. In nucleotides, the CDR3 is TGTGCAAGTCGCTTAGTAGCCGGGACAGGGGGGGTCTACACCTTC. This encodes CASRLVAGTGGVYTF.

The J gene is TRBJ2-1, the V gene TRBV21-1; whether TRBD1, the table's D call, matches the DNA was not checked. TRBV21-1 has pseudogene status. The CDR3 runs 11 residues. The CDR3 DNA follows: TGTGCCAAGGACAGACACAATGAGCAGTTCTTC. Encoded protein: CAKDRHNEQFF.

This clone was observed a handful of times. The rearrangement joins TRBV10-1 to TRBJ2-1, with D tentatively TRBD2 (7 bases). Trimming shortened V by 5 bases and J by 0 bases, and 14 bases separated the two germline ends. CDR3 size: 16 residues. Germline V gene sequence: CDR1 WNHNN, CDR2 SYGVQD (reference sequence). In nucleotides, the CDR3 is TGCGCCAGCAGTAATCGGGGGGCTCCCTCCTACAATGAGCAGTTCTTC. Protein sequence: CASSNRGAPSYNEQFF.

The chain recombines TRBV5-8 with TRBJ2-5; TRBD1 aligns across 8 bases. CDR3 length: 14 amino acids. The J segment lost 5 bases and the V segment lost 4 bases, leaving 7 bases of the junction unmatched. CDR1 and CDR2 (germline): SGHTS, YDEGEE. In DNA, the CDR3 is TGTGCCAGCAGCCCGCCAGGGGGCTATGAGACCCAGTACTTC. This gives the protein CASSPPGGYETQYF.

The chain combines TRBV5-4 with TRBJ2-7; 9 bases map to TRBD2. CDR1 is SGHNT and CDR2 is YYREEE in the germline V gene (reference sequence). The ends lost 3 bases at V and 0 bases at J; junction bases unmatched: 10. This CDR3 region has 17 residues. The CDR3 DNA reads TGTGCCAGCAGCTCCTCTGGGCGGGGGGGCCCCTCCTACGAGCAGTACGTC. This translates into CASSSSGRGGPSYEQYV.